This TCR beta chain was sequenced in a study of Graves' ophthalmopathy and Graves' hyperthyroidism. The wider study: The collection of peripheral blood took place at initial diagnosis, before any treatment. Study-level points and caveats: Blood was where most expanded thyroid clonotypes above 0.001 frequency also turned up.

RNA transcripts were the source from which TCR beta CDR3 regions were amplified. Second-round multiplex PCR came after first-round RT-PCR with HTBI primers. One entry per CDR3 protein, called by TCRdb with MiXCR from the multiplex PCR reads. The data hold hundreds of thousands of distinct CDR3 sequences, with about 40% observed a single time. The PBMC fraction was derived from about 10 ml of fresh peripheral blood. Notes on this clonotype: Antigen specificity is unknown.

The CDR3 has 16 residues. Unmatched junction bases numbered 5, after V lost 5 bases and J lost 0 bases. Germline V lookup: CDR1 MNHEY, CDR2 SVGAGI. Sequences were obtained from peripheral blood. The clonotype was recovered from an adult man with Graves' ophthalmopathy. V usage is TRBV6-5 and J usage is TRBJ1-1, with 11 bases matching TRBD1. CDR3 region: CASSDPGQGVNTEAFF. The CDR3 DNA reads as TGTGCCAGCAGTGACCCGGGACAGGGGGTGAACACTGAAGCTTTCTTT.